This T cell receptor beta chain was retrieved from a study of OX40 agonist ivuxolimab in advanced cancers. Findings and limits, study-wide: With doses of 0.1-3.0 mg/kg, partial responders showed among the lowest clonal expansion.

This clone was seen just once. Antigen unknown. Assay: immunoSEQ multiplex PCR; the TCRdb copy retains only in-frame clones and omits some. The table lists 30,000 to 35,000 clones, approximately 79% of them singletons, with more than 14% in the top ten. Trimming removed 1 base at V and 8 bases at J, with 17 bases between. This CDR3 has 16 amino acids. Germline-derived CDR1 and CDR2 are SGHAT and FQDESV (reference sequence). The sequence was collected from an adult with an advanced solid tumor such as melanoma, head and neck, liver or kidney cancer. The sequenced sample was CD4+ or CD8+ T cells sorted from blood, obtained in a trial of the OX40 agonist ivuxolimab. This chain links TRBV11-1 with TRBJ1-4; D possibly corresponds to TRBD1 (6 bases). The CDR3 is CASSLVFSGGEEKLFF. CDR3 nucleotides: TGTGCCAGCAGCTTAGTCTTCTCGGGGGGCGAAGAAAAACTGTTTTTT.